The 20 T cell receptor beta chains below all came from one sample that was sequenced in a study of blood T cell repertoires in COVID-19. The protocol was immunoSEQ multiplex PCR, while the TCRdb copy is restricted to in-frame clones and leaves out a portion. The repertoire consists of about 140,000 clones, with around 83% occurring once and the leading ten covering about 1.6%. Sequencing was performed on peripheral blood. All receptors derive from a human donor in a cohort sampled during active COVID-19.

This chain uses TRBV24-1 with TRBJ2-1; 7 bases are shared with TRBD2. CDR3 length: 19 amino acids. CDR1 KGHDR and CDR2 SFDVKD come from the germline V gene. After removal of 0 bases from V and 1 base from J, the junction contained 11 bases not matched to a gene. Written as DNA, the CDR3 is TGTGCCACCAGTGATTTGCCTTACGAGCGGGACCGTTCCTACAATGAGCAGTTCTTC. Translation gives CATSDLPYERDRSYNEQFF.

This clone was observed a few times. The V call is TRBV6-1, the J call TRBJ1-2; D unclear. Looked up from germline, CDR1 is MNHNS and CDR2 is SASEGT. Trimming removed 0 bases at V and 4 bases at J, with 12 bases between. This CDR3 comprises 15 residues. CDR3 region: CASSEAWAGSYGYTF. The CDR3 DNA reads as TGTGCCAGCAGTGAAGCGTGGGCGGGATCCTATGGCTACACCTTC.

J is TRBJ2-1 and V is TRBV7-2; 8 nucleotides agree with TRBD2. This CDR3 is 15 amino acids long. The germline V gene encodes CDR1 SGHTA and CDR2 FQGNSA. V lost 1 base, J lost 2 bases, and 1 base stayed unmatched. CDR3: CASSLVAGPYNEQFF. The CDR3 coding sequence is TGTGCCAGCAGCTTAGTAGCGGGGCCCTACAATGAGCAGTTCTTC.

J is TRBJ1-3 and V is TRBV5-4; D not resolved. The V and J ends lost 2 bases and 4 bases respectively, with 10 bases between them. Germline loops: CDR1 SGHNT, CDR2 YYREEE (reference sequence). The CDR3 consists of 14 residues. The CDR3 bases are TGTGCCAGCAGCTTTTCGGCGGGAGGAAACACCATATATTTT. Its translation: CASSFSAGGNTIYF.

The J gene is TRBJ1-5, the V gene TRBV6-2 or TRBV6-3; TRBD1 agrees at 11 bases. After removal of 8 bases from V and 4 bases from J, the junction contained 7 bases not matched to a gene. The CDR3 extends over 15 amino acids. Per the germline V gene, CDR1 is MNHEY and CDR2 is SVGEGT. The CDR3 DNA is TGTGCCAGCGGCCGGGGGACAGGGGGGAATCAGCCCCAGCATTTT. The encoded protein is CASGRGTGGNQPQHF.

A note on this clone: One end of the junction is discordant with germline, which a read error may explain. This rearrangement joins TRBV14 to TRBJ2-7; TRBD1 is a possible D gene (6 bases). Germline V gene lookup returns CDR1 SGHDN and CDR2 FVKESK. The CDR3 spans 13 residues. The CDR3 DNA sequence: TGTGCCAGCAACCAACAGGGTTTGGGGGAGCAGTACTTC. Translating it yields CASNQQGLGEQYF. Full variable domain (outside the CDR3, taken from reference TRBV14 and TRBJ2-7): EAGVTQFPSHSVIEKGQTVTLRCDPISGHDNLYWYRRVMGKEIKFLLHFVKESKQDESGMPNNRFLAERTGGTYSTLKVQPAELEDSGVYFCASNQQGLGEQYFGPGTRLTVT.

The V gene is TRBV11-1, the J gene TRBJ2-3, with D maybe TRBD2 (5 bases). With 5 bases removed from V and 0 bases from J, the gap between germline ends came to 9 bases. The CDR3 runs 14 residues. Germline V lookup: CDR1 SGHAT, CDR2 FQDESV (reference sequence). Here the CDR3 reads CASSVGLSTDTQYF. CDR3 DNA sequence: TGTGCCAGCAGCGTCGGACTGAGCACAGATACGCAGTATTTT. The variable domain in full, completed from reference TRBV11-1 and TRBJ2-3, reads EAEVAQSPRYKITEKSQAVAFWCDPISGHATLYWYRQILGQGPELLVQFQDESVVDDSQLPKDRFSAERLKGVDSTLKIQPAELGDSAMYLCASSVGLSTDTQYFGPGTRLTVL.

The rearrangement uses TRBV24-1 and TRBJ2-1; no clear D. Germline V gives CDR1 KGHDR, CDR2 SFDVKD. V was clipped by 5 bases and J by 8 bases, with 9 bases between them. The CDR3 runs 12 residues. Written as DNA, the CDR3 is TGTGCCACCAGTGGTGGGCTGGATGAGCAGTTCTTC. This encodes CATSGGLDEQFF.

J is TRBJ1-5 and V is TRBV19, with a possible D match to TRBD1 (6 bases). The germline V gene has CDR1 LNHDA and CDR2 SQIVND (reference sequence). Trimming stripped 9 bases from V and 0 bases from J, with 12 bases between. There are 14 residues in the CDR3. The chain's CDR3 is CASSGHSSNQPQHF. The CDR3 nucleotides are TGTGCCAGCTCGGGACATTCTAGCAATCAGCCCCAGCATTTT.

This clone was counted a single time. The J gene is TRBJ2-1, the V gene TRBV27; D unclear. The CDR3 covers 15 residues. Trimming removed 2 bases from V and 7 bases from J, with 15 bases in between. The germline V gene has CDR1 MNHEY and CDR2 SMNVEV (reference sequence). The CDR3 bases are TGTGCCAGCAGTTTAAATAGCCTGACGCGGAATGAGCAGTTCTTC. Encoded protein: CASSLNSLTRNEQFF.

V usage is TRBV28 and J usage is TRBJ1-5; tentative D call: TRBD1 (5 bases). The CDR3 is 16 amino acids. Germline V lookup: CDR1 MDHEN, CDR2 SYDVKM. With 4 bases removed from V and 5 bases from J, the gap between germline ends came to 18 bases. The CDR3 DNA follows: TGTGCCAGCAGTTCGAGCTTTCAGGGAATAGATCAGCCCCAGCATTTT. The encoded protein is CASSSSFQGIDQPQHF.

As DNA, the CDR3 is TGTGCCAGCAGCTTAGAGGACCAGGGGGGATCACCCCTCCACTTT. It yields the protein CASSLEDQGGSPLHF. The chain couples TRBV7-6 to TRBJ1-6, with TRBD1 identical over 7 bases. Germline lookup yields CDR1 SGHVS and CDR2 FNYEAQ. J gave up 10 bases and V 1 base, and 7 bases lay outside the gene matches. The CDR3 has 15 amino acids.

This clone was counted once. The rearrangement links TRBV2 to TRBJ1-1; 8 nucleotides match TRBD1. This CDR3 contains 16 residues. The V gene end was trimmed by 8 bases and the J gene end by 1 base; junction bases not matched to a gene: 12. The V gene's germline CDR1 is SNHLY and CDR2 FYNNEI. The CDR3 spells CASLDRVPQGNTEAFF. CDR3 DNA sequence: TGTGCCAGCTTGGACAGGGTACCCCAGGGGAACACTGAAGCTTTCTTT.

The V call is TRBV28, the J call TRBJ2-7; 7 nucleotides align to TRBD1. Germline V gives CDR1 MDHEN, CDR2 SYDVKM. V trimming: 2 bases; J trimming: 0 bases; junction bases outside the gene matches: 7. There are 16 residues in the CDR3. As DNA, the CDR3 is TGTGCCAGCAGTTTAGGACAGGCGATTAGCTCCTACGAGCAGTACTTC. Translating it yields CASSLGQAISSYEQYF.

The V and J genes are TRBV3-1 (or the pseudogene TRBV3-2) and TRBJ2-7, with D perhaps TRBD2 (5 bases). V was trimmed by 1 base and J by 7 bases, leaving 8 bases between them. Germline assignment: CDR1 LGHDT and CDR2 YNNKEL (reference sequence). The CDR3 extends over 12 amino acids. The CDR3 loop reads CASSQGRYEQYF. Written as DNA, the CDR3 is TGTGCCAGCAGCCAAGGGAGGTATGAGCAGTACTTC.

The V and J genes are TRBV21-1 and TRBJ2-5; the table names TRBD2, a call not compared with the DNA. TRBV21-1 is a documented pseudogene. This CDR3 contains 14 residues. As DNA, the CDR3 is TGTGCCAGAAGTCGATTACCCTCCCCGCGGACCCAGTACTTC. Its translation is CARSRLPSPRTQYF.

The chain carries TRBV7-2 and TRBJ1-3, with TRBD1 matching over 7 bases. Germline CDR1 SGHTA, CDR2 FQGNSA. Trimming took 4 bases from V and 0 from J; bases not matched to a gene: 3. The CDR3 totals 15 residues. DNA for the CDR3: TGTGCCAGCAGCTCTACAGGGGACTCTGGAAACACCATATATTTT. Encoded protein: CASSSTGDSGNTIYF.

J is TRBJ2-1 and V is TRBV24-1; 7 nucleotides agree with TRBD2. From germline, CDR1 is KGHDR and CDR2 SFDVKD. The CDR3 is 16 residues long. After removal of 0 bases from V and 6 bases from J, the junction contained 7 bases not matched to a gene. The CDR3 nucleotides read TGTGCCACCAGTGATTTGTATGGGGGGGGATTCAATGAGCAGTTCTTC. Translated: CATSDLYGGGFNEQFF.

The chain carries TRBV5-1 and TRBJ1-1; 8 bases fit TRBD1. J lost 11 bases, V lost 0 bases, and 6 bases had no gene match. Germline V gives CDR1 SGHRS, CDR2 YFSETQ. The CDR3 has 13 residues. The chain's CDR3 is CASSLGQGARAFF. CDR3 nucleotides: TGCGCCAGCAGCTTGGGTCAGGGGGCGCGGGCTTTCTTT.

J is TRBJ1-1 and V is TRBV24-1, with D unclear. This CDR3 is 15 amino acids long. Trimming pared 2 bases from V and 1 base from J, leaving 10 bases between. Germline V gene lookup returns CDR1 KGHDR and CDR2 SFDVKD. CDR3 sequence reads: CATSDSSSGNTEAFF. The CDR3 region has the DNA TGTGCCACCAGTGATTCCAGTAGCGGGAACACTGAAGCTTTCTTT.